Below, 15 T cell receptor beta chains from the same sample are listed, as sequenced in a study of shared clonotypes between healthy human individuals. Produced via immunoSEQ multiplex PCR; TCRdb's table is partial and in-frame only. This table holds over a million clones, about 84% found once. The material sequenced was memory CD4+ T cells from PBMCs. The subset: CD45RA-negative fraction. The receptor set was obtained from a man between 18 and 29 years old in good health. Some clones in this sample may be carry-over from other donors' samples.

The chain uses TRBV5-1 and TRBJ2-7, with unresolved D. Germline assignment: CDR1 SGHRS and CDR2 YFSETQ. The CDR3 has 13 residues. Deletions cut 0 bases from V and 7 bases from J, with 11 bases between. The CDR3 DNA is TGCGCCAGCAGCTTGGAGGCCCTATGGGAGCAGTACTTC. Its translation: CASSLEALWEQYF.

The rearrangement uses TRBV7-3 and TRBJ2-3; 8 bases are a match to TRBD1. The length of the CDR3 is 14 residues. Trimming took 6 bases from V and 0 from J; bases not matched to a gene: 2. Germline assignment: CDR1 SGHTA and CDR2 FQGTGA. CDR3 in DNA: TGTGCCAGCAGGTACAGGGGGAGCACAGATACGCAGTATTTT. Amino acid sequence: CASRYRGSTDTQYF.

The chain uses TRBV28 and TRBJ2-7, with D maybe TRBD2 (5 bases). V was trimmed by 8 bases and J by 2 bases, leaving 16 bases between them. This CDR3 contains 14 residues. From germline, CDR1 is MDHEN and CDR2 SYDVKM. CDR3 sequence: CASSTFSETYEQYF. Written as DNA, the CDR3 is TGTGCCAGCTCAACGTTTAGCGAAACCTACGAGCAGTACTTC.

The chain links TRBV29-1 to TRBJ1-2; the D is unclear. V gave up 6 bases and J gave up 2 bases, with 10 bases separating them. CDR1 is SQVTM, CDR2 ANQGSEA, per germline. CDR3 size: 12 residues. Here the CDR3 DNA reads TGCAGCGTGTCCCTCTCCAACTATGGCTACACCTTC. This codes for CSVSLSNYGYTF.

This clone was seen only a few times. Other DNA sequences in this sample translate to the same CDR3. The rearrangement joins TRBV5-4 to TRBJ2-3; D remains unclear. Germline V gives CDR1 SGHNT, CDR2 YYREEE (reference sequence). Trimming took off 4 bases at V and 6 bases at J, with 12 bases between the two ends. This CDR3 comprises 13 residues. For the CDR3, the DNA is TGTGCCAGCAGCCCCCGTGGTGGGGATACGCAGTATTTT. Translated: CASSPRGGDTQYF.

In the case of this clone: A read error is likely here: a far larger clone is one base away. Other DNA sequences in this sample translate to the same CDR3. The V gene is TRBV5-1, the J gene TRBJ2-7; 12 bases map to TRBD2. J gave up 5 bases and V 0 bases, and 0 bases lay outside the gene matches. The V gene's germline CDR1 is SGHRS and CDR2 YFSETQ. The CDR3 contains 14 residues. The CDR3 loop is CASSLGLAGDEQYF. The CDR3 DNA follows: TGCGCCAGCAGCTTGGGACTAGCGGGAGACGAGCAGTACTTC.

Turning to this clone: Additional DNA sequences in this sample encode the identical CDR3. The rearrangement uses TRBV5-1 and TRBJ2-3; D gene ambiguous. The V gene's germline CDR1 is SGHRS and CDR2 YFSETQ. The V and J ends lost 7 bases and 6 bases respectively, with 15 bases between them. CDR3 length: 13 residues. CDR3 nucleotides: TGCGCCAGCTCTAGTCTAATTGTTGATACGCAGTATTTT. Protein: CASSSLIVDTQYF.

The V gene is TRBV7-2, the J gene TRBJ1-1; possibly TRBD1 for D (5 bases). Between the trimmed V and J ends, which lost 4 bases and 4 bases, there was a span of 13 bases. Germline V gene sequence: CDR1 SGHTA, CDR2 FQGNSA. The CDR3 covers 14 residues. The CDR3 DNA follows: TGTGCCAGCAGCTCTTACCGGGACCTCACTGAAGCTTTCTTT. This sequence encodes CASSSYRDLTEAFF.

This clone was seen a single time. The chain has TRBV28 and TRBJ2-7, with 7 bases fitting TRBD1. Trimming cost V 4 bases and J 6 bases; bases outside gene matches: 3. The CDR3 length is 12 residues. In germline, CDR1 is MDHEN, CDR2 SYDVKM. CDR3 bases: TGTGCCAGCAGTTCCCGACAGGGCGAGCAGTACTTC. It specifies CASSSRQGEQYF.

This chain uses TRBV12-5 with TRBJ1-5; D gene ambiguous. Trimming took 3 bases from V and 6 from J, leaving 9 bases between them. The CDR3 extends over 13 amino acids. Per the germline V gene, CDR1 is LGHNT and CDR2 is FRNRAP. The CDR3 DNA reads as TGTGCTAGTGGTTTAGGTAACGGTCAGCCCCAGCATTTT. The encoded protein is CASGLGNGQPQHF.

The chain is built from TRBV7-9 and TRBJ1-2; 9 bases agree with TRBD1. The CDR3 is 17 amino acids. The germline V gene has CDR1 SEHNR and CDR2 FQNEAQ (reference sequence). The V segment lost 2 bases and the J segment 0 bases; nucleotides outside the gene matches: 7. CDR3 sequence (DNA): TGTGCCAGCAGCTTAACCGGGACAGGGAGTTCTAACTATGGCTACACCTTC. It codes for CASSLTGTGSSNYGYTF.

The chain carries TRBV10-3 and TRBJ2-2; D might be TRBD2 (5 bases). Germline V gene sequence: CDR1 ENHRY, CDR2 SYGVKD. V shed 2 bases and J shed 4 bases, with 17 bases lying between them. This CDR3 comprises 17 residues. In nucleotides, the CDR3 is TGTGCCATCAGTGAGCTGCGGGTTGGAGCAGGCACCGGGGAGCTGTTTTTT. This codes for CAISELRVGAGTGELFF.

For this clone: One end of the junction varies from germline; a read error may be responsible. The chain employs TRBV12-5 and TRBJ2-5; D is tentatively TRBD1 or TRBD2 (5 bases each). The CDR3 spans 12 residues. Germline CDR1 and CDR2: LGHNT and FRNRAP. Here the CDR3 reads CASGLNLGEPHF. Here the CDR3 DNA reads TGTGCTAGTGGCTTAAACCTAGGGGAGCCACACTTC.

The chain uses TRBV6-6 and TRBJ1-5; 8 bases match TRBD1. Losses at the gene ends were 8 bases for V and 1 base for J; bases not matched to a gene: 7. This CDR3 region has 15 residues. Germline CDR1 and CDR2: MNHNY and SVGAGI (reference sequence). The CDR3 nucleotides read TGTGCCAGCGAACGGACAGGGAAGAGCAATCAGCCCCAGCATTTT. This codes for CASERTGKSNQPQHF.

This rearrangement joins TRBV5-6 to TRBJ2-1; tentative D call: TRBD1 (6 bases). Trimming took 4 bases from V and 5 from J, leaving 13 bases between them. The CDR3 has 14 amino acids. The germline V gene has CDR1 SGHDT and CDR2 YYEEEE. CDR3 sequence (DNA): TGTGCCAGCAGCGTTACAGGGCGGCACAATGAGCAGTTCTTC. Its protein product is CASSVTGRHNEQFF.